This T cell receptor (beta chain) came from a study of T cell responses to AZD1222 COVID-19 vaccine. Findings and limits, study-wide: Only a handful of individuals given AZD1222 were seropositive at baseline. Spike-wide vaccine-associated CD4 TCRs dominated at 160-218 and 743-854. There were repertoire samples only from the period after the peak T cell response.

The CDR3 sequence is 13 residues long. Germline V gives CDR1 SGHTA, CDR2 FQGNSA. The V and J ends lost 1 base and 8 bases respectively, with 11 bases between them. Some clones are missing from TCRdb's copy, which holds only in-frame ones; the method was immunoSEQ multiplex PCR. In the table there are 95,000 to 150,000 clones, roughly nine tenths of which are singletons. As regards this clone: Its specificity is not known.

Sequenced material: peripheral blood, taken on day 0 of AZD1222 vaccination. This clonotype originated in an adult in good health. This chain joins TRBV7-2 and TRBJ1-2; D possibly corresponds to TRBD1 (6 bases). CDR3 sequence: CASSLDGGDGYTF. The CDR3 bases are TGTGCCAGCAGCTTAGATGGGGGCGACGGCTACACCTTC.